The rows below give T cell receptor beta chains drawn from one sample of a study of CD8+CD57+ T cells in acquired aplastic anemia. TCRdb re-analysed the reads in MiXCR, keeping a single row per CDR3 protein. The profile shows around 170,000 distinct CDR3 sequences, approximately 48% of them singletons. The source material was sorted CD4+, CD8+, or CD8+CD57+ T cells (not recorded which) from PBMCs. These receptors all stem from a human donor with aplastic anemia. Both conserved end residues are part of each CDR3. The order of the fields is D gene, clone size, J gene, V gene, CDR3 DNA, CDR3 protein. A D gene is named only where the DNA matches it firmly. The size entry is marked missing in some rows and otherwise reads once, few, many or a size class.

-,many,TRBJ1-5,TRBV7-2,TGTGCCAGCAGCTTAGTGACAAATAGCAATCAGCCCCAGCATTTT,CASSLVTNSNQPQHF
TRBD1,many,TRBJ1-2,TRBV6-5,TGTGCCAGCAGTTACTCTAGGACAGGGGAGATCTATGGCTACACCTTC,CASSYSRTGEIYGYTF
-,-,TRBJ1-2,TRBV5-1,TGCGCCAGCAGCCCGGCGCCCGACAACTATGGCTACACCTTC,CASSPAPDNYGYTF
-,many,TRBJ1-4,TRBV10-1,TGCGCCGGACCGGGGCAGGGCGTCGGTTGGGATGAAAAACTGTTTTTT,CAGPGQGVGWDEKLFF
TRBD1,once,TRBJ1-6,TRBV5-1,TGCGCCAGCAGCGTTGGGGACAGGGATAATTCACCCCTCCACTTT,CASSVGDRDNSPLHF
-,many,TRBJ1-2,TRBV12-3/TRBV12-4,TGTGCCAGCAACCCCCGGGGAGCTAACTATGGCTACACCTTC,CASNPRGANYGYTF
TRBD1,many,TRBJ2-6,TRBV29-1,TGCAGCGTCCCGGGACAGATTAGATTTTCTTCTGGGGCCAACGTCCTGACTTTC,CSVPGQIRFSSGANVLTF
TRBD2,-,TRBJ2-1,TRBV10-2,TGCGCCAGCAGTGTACTAGCGGGAGGGGTGTCTAGAAATGAGCAGTTCTTC,CASSVLAGGVSRNEQFF
TRBD1,-,TRBJ2-7,TRBV19,TGTGCCAGTAGCTCGACAGGGAATAAGGGGGAGCAGTACTTC,CASSSTGNKGEQYF
-,-,TRBJ2-1,TRBV19,TGTGCCAGTAGTACCGGCTCCTACAATGAGCAGTTCTTC,CASSTGSYNEQFF
-,-,TRBJ2-3,TRBV5-1,TGCGCCAGCAGCTTGGCGGCAGACGATACGCAGTATTTT,CASSLAADDTQYF
-,-,TRBJ2-2,TRBV10-3,TGTGCCAGCCGACAGGGAGGTGGGGCCGGGGAGCTGTTTTTT,CASRQGGGAGELFF
-,-,TRBJ2-5,TRBV29-1,TGCAGCGGAGGCGGAGGGGAGATGGAGACCCAGTACTTC,CSGGGGEMETQYF
TRBD1,-,TRBJ1-1,TRBV10-3,TGTGCAAGAGGGCAGGGGGATAGAAACACTGAAGCTTTCTTT,CARGQGDRNTEAFF
-,many,TRBJ2-3,TRBV18,TGTGCCAGCTCACCAGCGAGCACAGATACGCAGTATTTT,CASSPASTDTQYF
TRBD1,-,TRBJ1-2,TRBV29-1,TGCAGCGTGAGACAGGGGCCTGATGGCTACACCTTC,CSVRQGPDGYTF
TRBD2,many,TRBJ2-1,TRBV5-6,TGTGCCAGCAGCTTGGGACTAGCGGGAGTTTTAGAGTTCTTC,CASSLGLAGVLEFF
TRBD1,-,TRBJ2-7,TRBV20-1,TGCAGTGCCAGCAGCTTAACAGGGGTGAACTACGAGCAGTACTTC,CSASSLTGVNYEQYF
TRBD2,many,TRBJ2-2,TRBV6-6,TGTGCCAGCCCTGGGACTAGCAACACCGGGGAGCTGTTTTTT,CASPGTSNTGELFF
-,-,TRBJ1-2,TRBV20-1,TGCAGTGCCAGGACAGTTAACTATGGCTACACCTTC,CSARTVNYGYTF
-,many,TRBJ2-3,TRBV19,TGTGCCAGTGGGGGCGGGGTGGGGACAGCAGATACGCAGTATTTT,CASGGGVGTADTQYF
-,few,TRBJ1-4,TRBV4-3,TGCGCCAGCAGCCAAAGCCCCGGGACTAATGAAAAACTGTTTTTT,CASSQSPGTNEKLFF
-,-,TRBJ1-1,TRBV3-1,TGTGCCAGCAGCCAATTGGGGGGGGGATACATGAACACTGAAGCTTTCTTT,CASSQLGGGYMNTEAFF
TRBD2,-,TRBJ2-3,TRBV20-1,TGCAGTGCTATAACTAGCGGGGGAGGGAATACGCAGTATTTT,CSAITSGGGNTQYF
TRBD1,once,TRBJ1-2,TRBV19,TGTGCCAGTAGTATAACAGGGGAGGGCTATGGCTACACCTTC,CASSITGEGYGYTF
-,-,TRBJ1-6,TRBV15,TGTGCCACCAGCAGAGATCTCCAGGGATATTCACCCCTCCACTTT,CATSRDLQGYSPLHF
TRBD2,-,TRBJ2-3,TRBV20-1,TGCAGTGCTACGGGGGGGACAGATACGCAGTATTTT,CSATGGTDTQYF
TRBD1,-,TRBJ1-1,TRBV25-1,TGTGCCAGCAGTTCCGGGACAGGGGACACTGAAGCTTTCTTT,CASSSGTGDTEAFF
-,many,TRBJ1-1,TRBV5-1,TGCGCCAGCAGCTTGGAGAGGGGGGAGGTGAACACTGAAGCTTTCTTT,CASSLERGEVNTEAFF